This TCR beta chain was obtained from a study of STAT3 mutations in large granular lymphocyte leukemia. In regard to this clone: Its specificity is unknown.

The CDR3 is made up of 18 amino acids. Looked up from germline, CDR1 is SGHTA and CDR2 is FQGNSA. Trimming pared 2 bases from V and 4 bases from J, leaving 21 bases between. Profiled with immunoSEQ multiplex PCR; TCRdb holds only in-frame clones, not every one. The sample consists of about 39,000 clones, 80% to 90% of them appearing once. General observations from the study: At least one immunodominant TCR beta clonotype appeared in every T-cell large granular lymphocyte leukemia patient.

This clonotype was obtained from a human donor with T large granular lymphocyte leukemia. Some clones in this sample may be carry-over from other donors' samples. J is TRBJ1-5 and V is TRBV7-2, with a tentative D call TRBD1 (5 bases). The specimen was PBMCs. The CDR3 DNA reads as TGTGCCAGCAGCTTACACTCTTTATGGGGCAGCCTTAATCAGCCCCAGCATTTT. Protein product: CASSLHSLWGSLNQPQHF.